The rows below give T cell receptor beta chains drawn from one sample of a study of shared clonotypes between healthy human individuals. The assay was immunoSEQ multiplex PCR, and TCRdb's table has in-frame clones only and misses some. This sample has some 450,000 clones, with 77% found just once. Sequenced input: PBMCs. These receptors all stem from a middle-aged woman in good health. Some clones in this sample may be carry-over from other donors' samples. Both conserved end residues are part of each CDR3. The D gene is left open where the match is weak. Clone size appears in some rows only: once, few, many, or a class for an expanded clone.

few | TRBJ2-7 | TRBV7-8 | . | TGTGCCAGCAGCCTGACAGTTTCAACCTACGAGCAGTACTTC | CASSLTVSTYEQYF
. | TRBJ2-7 | TRBV30 | . | TGTGCCTGGAGTGTAGGGCAGGAGCAGTACTTC | CAWSVGQEQYF
. | TRBJ2-2 | TRBV10-1 | . | TGCGCCAGCTCCTCCCGGGCGGTCACGTCCACCGGGGAGCTGTTTTTT | CASSSRAVTSTGELFF
. | TRBJ1-2 | TRBV15 | TRBD1 | TGTGCCACCAGCAGTCGTTTTGGGGACAGCCTCTATGGCTACACCTTC | CATSSRFGDSLYGYTF
. | TRBJ2-3 | TRBV7-2 | TRBD2 | TGTGCCAGCAGCCGGACTAGCGGGGACACAGATACGCAGTATTTT | CASSRTSGDTDTQYF
. | TRBJ2-5 | TRBV2 | . | TGTGCCAGCAGTGAAGGGAACAGGGCGATTGAGACCCAGTACTTC | CASSEGNRAIETQYF
. | TRBJ2-1 | TRBV30 | . | TGTGCCTGGAGTGTAGGGCTAGCAGTCGATGAGCAGTTCTTC | CAWSVGLAVDEQFF
. | TRBJ2-3 | TRBV29-1 | . | TGCAGCGTTGACGGGGGAGATACGCAGTATTTT | CSVDGGDTQYF
few | TRBJ2-3 | TRBV9 | . | TGTGCCAGCAGCCCCGGGGTTACCACAGATACGCAGTATTTT | CASSPGVTTDTQYF
. | TRBJ2-5 | TRBV5-1 | . | TGCGCCAGCAGCCCAGGGCAGGGATGGGAGACCCAGTACTTC | CASSPGQGWETQYF
. | TRBJ2-7 | TRBV11-2 | . | TGTGCCAGCAGCCACTTTGGGGGTTACGAGCAGTACTTC | CASSHFGGYEQYF
once | TRBJ2-3 | TRBV5-1 | TRBD1 | TGCGCCACCTCTCTCGGGCAGGGGGCGGATACGCAGTATTTT | CATSLGQGADTQYF
. | TRBJ1-2 | TRBV6-5 | . | TGTGCCAGCAGTCCCCGGTCGGAATCTTATGGCTACACCTTC | CASSPRSESYGYTF
. | TRBJ1-3 | TRBV27 | . | TGTGCCAGCAGTTTATACGCCGGGACGAGCTCTGGAAACACCATATATTTT | CASSLYAGTSSGNTIYF
once | TRBJ1-2 | TRBV29-1 | . | TGCAGCGTTGAGACGGGGGCCGGCTACACCTTC | CSVETGAGYTF
. | TRBJ2-3 | TRBV5-7 | . | TGTGCCAGCAGCTTGGTAGGCACCACAGATACGCAGTATTTT | CASSLVGTTDTQYF
. | TRBJ2-7 | TRBV10-1 | TRBD2 | TGCGCCAGCAGTGAGCCCGGGACTAGATCATGCGAGCAGTACTTC | CASSEPGTRSCEQYF
. | TRBJ1-1 | TRBV27 | TRBD1 | TGTGCCAGCAAGTTGACAGGGAGAGGGGGCACTGAAGCTTTCTTT | CASKLTGRGGTEAFF
. | TRBJ2-7 | TRBV5-4 | . | TGTGCCAGCAGCGATTTGATGGGGATGCACTCCTACGAGCAGTACTTC | CASSDLMGMHSYEQYF
. | TRBJ1-5 | TRBV11-2 | . | TGTGCCAGCAGCTTAGGGTCTCCTTGGGCAAGCAATCAGCCCCAGCATTTT | CASSLGSPWASNQPQHF
. | TRBJ2-1 | TRBV6-5 | . | TGTGCCAGCAGTGCTTCAGGAGGCTACAATGAGCAGTTCTTC | CASSASGGYNEQFF
. | TRBJ2-1 | TRBV6-1 | TRBD1 | TGTGCCAGCACCGGGACAGGGGACTACAATGAGCAGTTCTTC | CASTGTGDYNEQFF
. | TRBJ1-5 | TRBV7-3 | . | TGTGCCAGCAGCCGGGACGTAAATCAGCCCCAGCATTTT | CASSRDVNQPQHF
many | TRBJ2-3 | TRBV10-1 | . | TGCGCCAGCAGTACCGGGGATCAGACAGATACGCAGTATTTT | CASSTGDQTDTQYF
few | TRBJ1-3 | TRBV28 | . | TGTGCCAGCAGTTTACCCCACAGCTCTGGAAACACCATATATTTT | CASSLPHSSGNTIYF
. | TRBJ1-3 | TRBV10-1 | . | TGCGCCAGCATCCACCGGCTTCACTCTGGAAACACCATATATTTT | CASIHRLHSGNTIYF
few | TRBJ2-5 | TRBV19 | . | TGTGCCAGTAGTACAGGAAACGGGCCAGAGACCCAGTACTTC | CASSTGNGPETQYF
once | TRBJ1-5 | TRBV5-5 | . | TGTGCCAGCAGCTTCGAGAACCCGCAGGGACAGCCCCAGCATTTT | CASSFENPQGQPQHF
. | TRBJ2-7 | TRBV6-1 | . | TGTGCCAGCAGTGAAGTGGGGGGATGGGCGTCCTACGAGCAGTACTTC | CASSEVGGWASYEQYF
. | TRBJ2-2 | TRBV30 | . | TGTGCCTGTGACTCTCTCGGCCCCGGGGAGCTGTTTTTT | CACDSLGPGELFF
. | TRBJ1-2 | TRBV18 | . | TGTGCCAGCTCACCACCAGGGGGAGACTATGGCTACACCTTC | CASSPPGGDYGYTF
once | TRBJ2-5 | TRBV9 | . | TGTGCCAGCAGCGTATTAGGAGCTTGGATAGAGACCCAGTACTTC | CASSVLGAWIETQYF
. | TRBJ1-1 | TRBV18 | . | TGTGCCAGCTCACCAGAATTCCAGGGGTTCACTGAAGCTTTCTTT | CASSPEFQGFTEAFF
many | TRBJ1-2 | TRBV27 | TRBD1 | TGTGCCAGCAGCCCCGACAGGGGGGACTATGGCTACACCTTC | CASSPDRGDYGYTF
. | TRBJ2-5 | TRBV7-9 | TRBD2 | TGTGCCAGCAGCAAAGCGGGAGTGGAGACCCAGTACTTC | CASSKAGVETQYF
many | TRBJ2-1 | TRBV27 | . | TGTGCCAGCAGCCCCCTAGAGGAAGAGCAGTTCTTC | CASSPLEEEQFF
. | TRBJ1-1 | TRBV6-1 | . | TGTGCCAGCAGTGTTAAAACGGGACCAAACACTGAAGCTTTCTTT | CASSVKTGPNTEAFF
. | TRBJ2-1 | TRBV7-2 | TRBD2 | TGTGCCAGCACCCCAGGAAGGAGCGGGAGGGTGTTCTTC | CASTPGRSGRVFF
. | TRBJ1-2 | TRBV7-3 | . | TGTGCCAGCAGCTTAAATCCGGGGGGCTATGGCTACACCTTC | CASSLNPGGYGYTF
once | TRBJ1-1 | TRBV30 | . | TGTGCCTGGAGTGGTCAGGTGAACACTGAAGCTTTCTTT | CAWSGQVNTEAFF
. | TRBJ2-4 | TRBV6-6 | . | TGTGCCAGCAGTTACTCTTCCCAACTAGCCAAAAACATTCAGTACTTC | CASSYSSQLAKNIQYF
. | TRBJ2-1 | TRBV10-1 | . | TGCGCCAGCAGTTTGGACGATCGCAATGAGCAGTTCTTC | CASSLDDRNEQFF
few | TRBJ2-2 | TRBV15 | TRBD2 | TGTGCCACCAGCAGAGATAACGGGAGGTATACCGGGGAGCTGTTTTTT | CATSRDNGRYTGELFF
few | TRBJ1-2 | TRBV28 | TRBD1 | TGTGCCAGCAGTTCCCCGTGGACAGGAGTTAACTATGGCTACACCTTC | CASSSPWTGVNYGYTF
. | TRBJ1-1 | TRBV7-3 | . | TGTGCCAGCAGCTTAACCCCGTACTCGGAAGCTTTCTTT | CASSLTPYSEAFF
few | TRBJ2-1 | TRBV6-1 | . | TGTGCCAGCAGTGAAAGGTGGGGAAATGAGCAGTTCTTC | CASSERWGNEQFF
once | TRBJ2-1 | TRBV15 | . | TGTGCCACCAGCAGAGATCGGGGAAGTGACTACAATGAGCAGTTCTTC | CATSRDRGSDYNEQFF
. | TRBJ1-4 | TRBV6-1 | TRBD1 | TGTGCCAGCAGTGACACCGCCGGGACAGGACTAGAAAAACTGTTTTTT | CASSDTAGTGLEKLFF
many | TRBJ2-3 | TRBV19 | TRBD2 | TGTGCCAGTAAGAGACTAGCGGGGGCTAGCACAGATACGCAGTATTTT | CASKRLAGASTDTQYF
. | TRBJ1-5 | TRBV5-8 | . | TGTGCCAGCAGCCGGCGGGATCAGCCCCAGCATTTT | CASSRRDQPQHF